A single sample gave rise to the 24 T cell receptor beta chains below, sequenced in a study of T cell responses to AZD1222 COVID-19 vaccine. Produced via immunoSEQ multiplex PCR; TCRdb's table is partial and in-frame only. Found here are roughly 130,000 clones, approximately 88% of them singletons; the top ten hold 18%. The input for sequencing was peripheral blood, taken on day 0 of MenACWY control vaccination. The receptors were gathered from an adult in good health.

The V gene is TRBV14, the J gene TRBJ2-7; unclear D gene. The CDR3 runs 11 residues. Germline CDR1 and CDR2: SGHDN and FVKESK. With 0 bases removed from V and 12 bases from J, the gap between germline ends came to 9 bases. CDR3 bases: TGTGCCAGCAGCCAAGATGGGCCGGGGTACTTC. Translating it yields CASSQDGPGYF. The whole variable domain, remainder taken from reference TRBV14 and TRBJ2-7, is EAGVTQFPSHSVIEKGQTVTLRCDPISGHDNLYWYRRVMGKEIKFLLHFVKESKQDESGMPNNRFLAERTGGTYSTLKVQPAELEDSGVYFCASSQDGPGYFGPGTRLTVT.

The rearrangement joins TRBV10-3 to TRBJ2-7; D is ambiguous. V was shortened by 10 bases and J by 2 bases, with 18 bases between the two germline ends. The CDR3 extends over 14 amino acids. Germline V gives CDR1 ENHRY, CDR2 SYGVKD. CDR3 in amino acids: CANTGPTGAYEQYF. DNA for the CDR3: TGTGCCAATACTGGGCCTACCGGCGCCTACGAGCAGTACTTC.

The chain combines TRBV4-1 with TRBJ2-7; D is perhaps TRBD2 (6 bases). Germline CDR1 MGHRA, CDR2 YSYEKL. The V end was cut by 0 bases, the J end by 9 bases, with 24 bases between. The CDR3 covers 17 residues. CDR3 amino acids: CASSQDPSGSGVSGQYF. CDR3 nucleotide sequence: TGCGCCAGCAGCCAAGATCCCTCAGGTAGCGGTGTTTCGGGGCAGTACTTC.

This sequence joins TRBV29-1 and TRBJ2-3, with 7 bases fitting TRBD1. The V gene's germline CDR1 is SQVTM and CDR2 ANQGSEA. J lost 0 bases, V lost 0 bases, and 3 bases had no gene match. CDR3 length: 15 residues. DNA of the CDR3: TGCAGCGTTGAAGATTTACAGGGGAGCACAGATACGCAGTATTTT. Translating gives CSVEDLQGSTDTQYF.

This sequence joins TRBV27 and TRBJ2-7; 7 bases align to TRBD2. The CDR3 is made up of 16 amino acids. From germline, CDR1 is MNHEY and CDR2 SMNVEV (reference sequence). J gave up 1 base and V 4 bases, and 10 bases lay outside the gene matches. CDR3 in DNA: TGTGCCAGCAGTTCCCCTTCGGCTAGCGGTTCCTACGAGCAGTACTTC. This translates into CASSSPSASGSYEQYF.

V and J are TRBV7-6 and TRBJ1-3; no firm D call. Germline-derived CDR1 and CDR2 are SGHVS and FNYEAQ. The CDR3 consists of 14 residues. The V end lost 5 bases, the J end lost 2 bases, and 10 bases lay between the germline ends. CDR3 amino acids: CASSPLAPGNTIYF. CDR3 nucleotide sequence: TGTGCCAGCAGCCCTCTAGCGCCTGGAAACACCATATATTTT.

This rearrangement joins TRBV28 to TRBJ1-5; 7 bases map to TRBD1. V lost 8 bases and J lost 5; bases outside the gene matches: 6. Germline V CDR1 and CDR2: MDHEN, SYDVKM. The CDR3 has 13 amino acids. The CDR3 nucleotides read TGTGCCAGCGACCCAGGGGGGTATCAGCCCCAGCATTTT. As protein: CASDPGGYQPQHF.

This clone is a singleton in its sample. The chain employs TRBV6-1 and TRBJ2-5; 16 nucleotides match TRBD2. The CDR3 loop spans 19 amino acids. Germline V gives CDR1 MNHNS, CDR2 SASEGT. The V gene end was trimmed by 0 bases and the J gene end by 5 bases; junction bases not matched to a gene: 9. CDR3: CASSEAGTSGRARPETQYF. The CDR3 nucleotides are TGTGCCAGCAGTGAAGCGGGGACTAGCGGGAGGGCCCGCCCGGAGACCCAGTACTTC.

In its sample, this clone was seen once. The chain joins TRBV5-6 to TRBJ2-1, with 8 positions matching TRBD2. The CDR3 contains 16 residues. The V gene's germline CDR1 is SGHDT and CDR2 YYEEEE. V lost 3 bases, J lost 5 bases, and 10 bases stayed unmatched. CDR3 nucleotides: TGTGCCAGCAGCTCGAAGCGGGGGTCCCTGGACAATGAGCAGTTCTTC. This sequence encodes CASSSKRGSLDNEQFF.

The count of this clone is one. The rearrangement joins TRBV29-1 to TRBJ1-2, with D possibly matching TRBD1 (5 bases). CDR1 is SQVTM, CDR2 ANQGSEA, per germline. Trimming stripped 6 bases from V and 1 base from J, with 24 bases between. The CDR3 contains 17 residues. The CDR3 region is CSVKGLTEPAINYGYTF. In nucleotides, the CDR3 is TGCAGCGTAAAGGGGTTAACAGAACCCGCCATTAACTATGGCTACACCTTC.

The rearrangement uses TRBV27 and TRBJ2-7; 11 bases match TRBD2. V gave up 6 bases and J gave up 7 bases; unmatched junction bases: 8. There are 14 residues in the CDR3. Germline V gene sequence: CDR1 MNHEY, CDR2 SMNVEV (reference sequence). The CDR3: CASSRLAGRWEQYF. DNA of the CDR3: TGTGCCAGCAGCCGACTAGCGGGACGCTGGGAGCAGTACTTC.

The V and J genes are TRBV15 and TRBJ2-7; TRBD1 matches 10 bases. Germline assignment: CDR1 LNHNV and CDR2 YYDKDF (reference sequence). This CDR3 has 15 residues. After removal of 6 bases from V and 2 bases from J, the junction contained 7 bases not matched to a gene. The CDR3 region is CATREPGTGAYEQYF. Here the CDR3 DNA reads TGTGCCACCAGAGAGCCCGGGACAGGGGCCTACGAGCAGTACTTC.

V usage is TRBV29-1 and J usage is TRBJ1-2; 9 nucleotides agree with TRBD1. The CDR3 is 12 residues long. The J segment lost 3 bases and the V segment lost 7 bases, leaving 3 bases of the junction unmatched. Per the germline V gene, CDR1 is SQVTM and CDR2 is ANQGSEA. The CDR3 DNA follows: TGCAGCGGAACAGGGGGCGACTATGGCTACACCTTC. Translating it yields CSGTGGDYGYTF.

The V and J genes are TRBV5-6 and TRBJ2-1; no reliable D call. V was shortened by 2 bases and J by 4 bases, with 7 bases between the two germline ends. The CDR3 is made up of 13 amino acids. Germline CDR1 and CDR2: SGHDT and YYEEEE. In DNA form, the CDR3 reads TGTGCCAGCAGCTTATTGGGTTACAATGAGCAGTTCTTC. Residues: CASSLLGYNEQFF.

The DNA for the CDR3 is TGTGCCAGCTCACCACTCCGGGGGATGAACACTGAAGCTTTCTTT. This codes for CASSPLRGMNTEAFF. The chain employs TRBV18 and TRBJ1-1, with D tentatively TRBD1 (5 bases). The germline V gene has CDR1 KGHSH and CDR2 LQKENI. The CDR3 length is 15 residues. Trimming removed 1 base at V and 0 bases at J, with 9 bases between.

V usage is TRBV28 and J usage is TRBJ1-1; a possible D gene is TRBD1 (6 bases). CDR1 is MDHEN, CDR2 SYDVKM, per germline. CDR3 length equals 16 residues. Trimming took 5 bases from V and 2 from J, leaving 18 bases between them. The CDR3 sequence: CASSGLWGRTNTEAFF. DNA for the CDR3: TGTGCCAGCAGTGGATTATGGGGGCGGACTAACACTGAAGCTTTCTTT.

The chain couples TRBV29-1 to TRBJ1-2, with D possibly being TRBD1 (5 bases). Trimming stripped 0 bases from V and 3 bases from J, with 23 bases between. CDR3 length: 18 amino acids. Germline lookup yields CDR1 SQVTM and CDR2 ANQGSEA. The CDR3 DNA reads as TGCAGCGTTGAAGATCGGGGCGAAGAGAACTTAAGACACTATGGCTACACCTTC. Translation: CSVEDRGEENLRHYGYTF.

CDR3 DNA sequence: TGTGCCAGCAGTTTATATGGACAGGATAATCAGCCCCAGCATTTT. Its translation: CASSLYGQDNQPQHF. The V gene is TRBV28, the J gene TRBJ1-5; 7 bases agree with TRBD1. The germline V gene encodes CDR1 MDHEN and CDR2 SYDVKM. The V segment lost 1 base and the J segment 4 bases; nucleotides outside the gene matches: 4. The CDR3 has 15 amino acids.

V gene TRBV6-5 combines with J gene TRBJ1-4, with D hard to call. Germline assignment: CDR1 MNHEY and CDR2 SVGAGI. This CDR3 comprises 14 residues. V was pared by 0 bases and J by 13 bases, with 15 bases between. The DNA of the CDR3 is TGTGCCAGCAGTTACTCCGTTACGGAGGCGGTACTGTTTTTT. It translates to CASSYSVTEAVLFF.

This clone occurred once. The chain combines TRBV4-2 with TRBJ2-7, with D possibly being TRBD2 (5 bases). V lost 0 bases, J lost 2 bases, and 11 bases lay in between. The CDR3 consists of 15 residues. CDR1 is LGHNA and CDR2 is YNFKEQ in the germline V gene. The CDR3 is CASSQELSVAYEQYF. CDR3 DNA sequence: TGTGCCAGCAGCCAAGAGCTTAGCGTCGCCTACGAGCAGTACTTC.

V and J are TRBV4-1 and TRBJ2-7; TRBD1 aligns across 7 bases. Germline CDR1 is MGHRA and CDR2 is YSYEKL. V was pared by 1 base and J by 3 bases, with 12 bases of the junction left unmatched. The CDR3 runs to 17 residues. This CDR3 reads CASSQAPGQTKSYEQYF. DNA for the CDR3: TGCGCCAGCAGCCAAGCTCCGGGACAGACTAAAAGCTACGAGCAGTACTTC.

The CDR3 coding sequence is TGTGCCAGCAGCCGGAGGGAGGCAACCTACGAGCAGTACTTC. Translation: CASSRREATYEQYF. The chain recombines TRBV3-1 (or the pseudogene TRBV3-2) with TRBJ2-7, with D possibly being TRBD2 (6 bases). The CDR3 totals 14 residues. V shed 4 bases and J shed 2 bases, with 12 bases lying between them. In germline, CDR1 is LGHDT, CDR2 YNNKEL (reference sequence).

This rearrangement joins TRBV4-2 to TRBJ2-1; TRBD2 matches at 9 bases. Germline assignment: CDR1 LGHNA and CDR2 YNFKEQ. The CDR3 covers 14 residues. V was clipped by 0 bases and J by 15 bases; unmatched bases: 9. The DNA of the CDR3 is TGTGCCAGCAGCCAAGATCAAGGGACTAGCTTCCTGTTCTTC. This translates into CASSQDQGTSFLFF.

V is TRBV15 and J is TRBJ1-5, with a weak D call TRBD1 (5 bases). Germline loops: CDR1 LNHNV, CDR2 YYDKDF (reference sequence). V was trimmed by 3 bases and J by 3 bases, leaving 9 bases between them. The CDR3 spans 14 residues. The CDR3 nucleotides are TGTGCCACCAGCAGCGGGACCCCCAATCAGCCCCAGCATTTT. It encodes CATSSGTPNQPQHF.